This is a list of T cell receptor beta chains from one sample in a study of control samples from healthy donors and cancer patients. Sequencing was performed with immunoSEQ multiplex PCR; in TCRdb, only in-frame clones are kept and a portion is missing. This sample has around 19,000 clones, with roughly 80% found just once. The source material was PBMCs. Every receptor here comes from an elderly man with head and neck cancer. The CDR3 runs from the conserved cysteine through the conserved F or W. The order of the fields is V gene, CDR3 length, D gene, clone size, J gene, CDR3 DNA, CDR3 protein. The D gene is left open where the match is weak. Where a row states a size, it is once, few, many or the class of an expanded clone; other rows omit it.

v_call: TRBV11-3; cdr3_length: 13; d_call: TRBD1; clone_size: -; j_call: TRBJ1-1; cdr3_nt: TGTGCCAGCAGCTCGACAGGGGTTACTGAAGCTTTCTTT; cdr3_aa: CASSSTGVTEAFF
v_call: TRBV6-2/TRBV6-3; cdr3_length: 11; d_call: -; clone_size: -; j_call: TRBJ2-7; cdr3_nt: TGTGCCAGCAGTCGAGACTACGAGCAGTACTTC; cdr3_aa: CASSRDYEQYF
v_call: TRBV6-5; cdr3_length: 14; d_call: -; clone_size: -; j_call: TRBJ2-7; cdr3_nt: TGTGCCAGCAGTTACTCTGGGCACGACGGCGAGCAGTACTTC; cdr3_aa: CASSYSGHDGEQYF
v_call: TRBV9; cdr3_length: 15; d_call: -; clone_size: once; j_call: TRBJ1-6; cdr3_nt: TGTGCCAGCAGCGCAGGGGTCCTCCTGGATTCACCCCTCCACTTT; cdr3_aa: CASSAGVLLDSPLHF
v_call: TRBV6-5; cdr3_length: 11; d_call: -; clone_size: -; j_call: TRBJ2-5; cdr3_nt: TGTGCCAGCACCGCACGAGAGACCCAGTACTTC; cdr3_aa: CASTARETQYF
v_call: TRBV12-3/TRBV12-4; cdr3_length: 12; d_call: -; clone_size: -; j_call: TRBJ2-3; cdr3_nt: TGTGCCAGCAGGAGCGGCACAGATACGCAGTATTTT; cdr3_aa: CASRSGTDTQYF
v_call: TRBV30; cdr3_length: 15; d_call: TRBD1; clone_size: once; j_call: TRBJ2-1; cdr3_nt: TGTGCCTGGAGTGTGGGGACAGCATCCTACAATGAGCAGTTCTTC; cdr3_aa: CAWSVGTASYNEQFF
v_call: TRBV5-1; cdr3_length: 11; d_call: -; clone_size: -; j_call: TRBJ1-1; cdr3_nt: TGCGCCAGCAGCTTGGGCACTGAAGCTTTCTTT; cdr3_aa: CASSLGTEAFF
v_call: TRBV6-6; cdr3_length: 15; d_call: -; clone_size: -; j_call: TRBJ2-5; cdr3_nt: TGTGCCAGCAGTTACTCAGAGTTAACACAAGAGACCCAGTACTTC; cdr3_aa: CASSYSELTQETQYF
v_call: TRBV3-1/TRBV3-2; cdr3_length: 14; d_call: -; clone_size: few; j_call: TRBJ2-5; cdr3_nt: TGTGCCAGCAGCCAAGAGGGTTTGGGGGGGACCCAGTACTTC; cdr3_aa: CASSQEGLGGTQYF
v_call: TRBV19; cdr3_length: 15; d_call: -; clone_size: -; j_call: TRBJ1-1; cdr3_nt: TGTGCCAGTACCGATGTGCGATACATGAACACTGAAGCTTTCTTT; cdr3_aa: CASTDVRYMNTEAFF
v_call: TRBV11-2; cdr3_length: 13; d_call: -; clone_size: -; j_call: TRBJ2-3; cdr3_nt: TGTGCCAGCAGCTTAGTCACTAGTGGGACGCAGTATTTT; cdr3_aa: CASSLVTSGTQYF
v_call: TRBV7-3; cdr3_length: 12; d_call: -; clone_size: -; j_call: TRBJ2-1; cdr3_nt: TGTGCCAGCAGCCCCAGTGGAGATGAGCAGTTCTTC; cdr3_aa: CASSPSGDEQFF
v_call: TRBV7-9; cdr3_length: 14; d_call: TRBD1; clone_size: -; j_call: TRBJ1-1; cdr3_nt: TGTGCCAGCAGCCAAGCCGCGGGACAGCATAAAGCTTTCTTT; cdr3_aa: CASSQAAGQHKAFF
v_call: TRBV6-2/TRBV6-3; cdr3_length: 12; d_call: TRBD1; clone_size: -; j_call: TRBJ1-2; cdr3_nt: TGTGCCAGCAGTTCCGGGACAGGAGGCTACACCTTC; cdr3_aa: CASSSGTGGYTF
v_call: TRBV9; cdr3_length: 15; d_call: TRBD1; clone_size: -; j_call: TRBJ1-2; cdr3_nt: TGTGCCAGCAGCTACGGGACAGGGGGCAACTATGGCTACACCTTC; cdr3_aa: CASSYGTGGNYGYTF
v_call: TRBV5-1; cdr3_length: 14; d_call: TRBD2; clone_size: -; j_call: TRBJ2-7; cdr3_nt: TGCGCCAGCAGCTCTTACGCGGGGGGCAACGAGCAGTACTTC; cdr3_aa: CASSSYAGGNEQYF
v_call: TRBV11-2; cdr3_length: 13; d_call: -; clone_size: -; j_call: TRBJ1-4; cdr3_nt: TGTGCCAGCACCCTGGGGGGAAATGAAAAACTGTTTTTT; cdr3_aa: CASTLGGNEKLFF
v_call: TRBV4-1; cdr3_length: 14; d_call: -; clone_size: -; j_call: TRBJ1-2; cdr3_nt: TGCGCCAGCAGCCAAGGTGGCAGTACGAATGGCTACACCTTC; cdr3_aa: CASSQGGSTNGYTF
v_call: TRBV7-9; cdr3_length: 15; d_call: -; clone_size: -; j_call: TRBJ2-6; cdr3_nt: TGTGCCAGCAGCTTACCGGGGACTGGGGCCAACGTCCTGACTTTC; cdr3_aa: CASSLPGTGANVLTF
v_call: TRBV5-1; cdr3_length: 15; d_call: TRBD2; clone_size: -; j_call: TRBJ2-1; cdr3_nt: TGCGCCAGCAGCTTGGGGACTAGCTCCTACAATGAGCAGTTCTTC; cdr3_aa: CASSLGTSSYNEQFF
v_call: TRBV12-3/TRBV12-4; cdr3_length: 13; d_call: -; clone_size: few; j_call: TRBJ2-5; cdr3_nt: TGTGCCAGCAGTTTTCTACGCCGGGATACCCAGTACTTC; cdr3_aa: CASSFLRRDTQYF
v_call: TRBV28; cdr3_length: 15; d_call: -; clone_size: -; j_call: TRBJ2-6; cdr3_nt: TGTGCCAGCAGTTTAGGGTACTCTGGGGCCAACGTCCTGACTTTC; cdr3_aa: CASSLGYSGANVLTF
v_call: TRBV6-2/TRBV6-3; cdr3_length: 13; d_call: -; clone_size: -; j_call: TRBJ1-5; cdr3_nt: TGTGCCAGCAGTTACTGGCAGAATCAGCCCCAGCATTTT; cdr3_aa: CASSYWQNQPQHF
v_call: TRBV5-1; cdr3_length: 15; d_call: -; clone_size: -; j_call: TRBJ1-3; cdr3_nt: TGCGCCAGCAGCAGAGAGGGACGGACTGGAAACACCATATATTTT; cdr3_aa: CASSREGRTGNTIYF